A single sample gave rise to the 19 T cell receptor beta chains below, sequenced in a study of blood T cell repertoires in COVID-19. TCRdb's copy holds only in-frame clones and misses some; the assay was immunoSEQ multiplex PCR. This sample carries around 300,000 clones, 90% of them seen once, and the ten largest clones take roughly 1%. Sequencing was performed on peripheral blood. Receptor source: a woman aged 40 to 50 with COVID-19, enrolled during active disease.

This clone was counted a single time. The chain has TRBV27 and TRBJ2-2; 10 bases are a match to TRBD1. With V trimmed by 3 bases and J by 6 bases, 7 bases remained unmatched. Germline lookup yields CDR1 MNHEY and CDR2 SMNVEV (reference sequence). The CDR3 contains 16 residues. CDR3 loop: CASSFYGQGVSGELFF. In DNA, the CDR3 is TGTGCCAGCAGTTTCTATGGACAGGGGGTATCCGGGGAGCTGTTTTTT.

The chain is built from TRBV4-2 and TRBJ2-1; 15 nucleotides align to TRBD2. Trimming took 3 bases from V and 5 from J; bases not matched to a gene: 2. CDR1 is LGHNA and CDR2 is YNFKEQ in the germline V gene. The CDR3 has 16 residues. In DNA, the CDR3 is TGTGCCAGCAGCCACGGACTAGCGGGGGGGAACAATGAGCAGTTCTTC. Translating it yields CASSHGLAGGNNEQFF.

This clone was recorded a few times. The gene calls are TRBV6-5 and TRBJ1-5, with a weak D call TRBD1 (5 bases). CDR1 and CDR2 from the germline V gene are MNHEY and SVGAGI. The CDR3 length is 14 residues. Trimming pared 8 bases from V and 1 base from J, leaving 12 bases between. The CDR3 region has the DNA TGTGCCAGCGGAGGGACCCTGAGCAATCAGCCCCAGCATTTT. It codes for CASGGTLSNQPQHF.

The chain has TRBV7-3 and TRBJ1-1; the D is unclear. The CDR3 loop spans 13 amino acids. V was cut by 2 bases and J by 2 bases, with 6 bases left in between. In germline, CDR1 is SGHTA, CDR2 FQGTGA. As DNA, the CDR3 is TGTGCCAGCAGCTTACGGAGAAACACTGAAGCTTTCTTT. Amino acid sequence: CASSLRRNTEAFF. The full variable domain, in which reference TRBV7-3 and TRBJ1-1 provide the parts outside the CDR3, is GAGVSQTPSNKVTEKGKYVELRCDPISGHTALYWYRQSLGQGPEFLIYFQGTGAADDSGLPNDRFFAVRPEGSVSTLKIQRTERGDSAVYLCASSLRRNTEAFFGQGTRLTVV.

The gene calls are TRBV27 and TRBJ2-3; 7 nucleotides agree with TRBD1. V shed 6 bases, J shed 3 bases, and the junction held 18 bases outside the gene matches. Germline V gene lookup returns CDR1 MNHEY and CDR2 SMNVEV (reference sequence). There are 18 residues in the CDR3. The CDR3 DNA sequence: TGTGCCAGCAGATCTACCTCACAGGGGTTCCTAACTACAGATACGCAGTATTTT. As protein: CASRSTSQGFLTTDTQYF.

The V gene is TRBV28, the J gene TRBJ1-2, with D hard to call. With 5 bases removed from V and 4 bases from J, the gap between germline ends came to 14 bases. This CDR3 contains 14 residues. The V gene's germline CDR1 is MDHEN and CDR2 SYDVKM. CDR3 sequence reads: CASSPPSQFYGYTF. The CDR3 nucleotides are TGTGCCAGCAGTCCCCCCTCTCAGTTCTATGGCTACACCTTC.

This chain connects TRBV4-1 to TRBJ1-1; D unclear. Per germline, CDR1 MGHRA and CDR2 YSYEKL. The ends were cut back, 6 bases at V and 0 bases at J, with 20 bases in the middle. CDR3 length: 17 residues. For the CDR3, the DNA is TGCGCCAGCAGGCTAACCCGTGCGTTTTCTATGAACACTGAAGCTTTCTTT. Translating gives CASRLTRAFSMNTEAFF.

The chain has TRBV5-1 and TRBJ2-7; D is perhaps TRBD1 (6 bases). V was clipped by 2 bases and J by 7 bases, with 13 bases between them. There are 13 residues in the CDR3. Germline assignment: CDR1 SGHRS and CDR2 YFSETQ. CDR3 amino acids: CASSFKGGSEQYF. CDR3 nucleotide sequence: TGCGCCAGCAGCTTCAAAGGGGGAAGTGAGCAGTACTTC.

This sequence joins TRBV6-1 and TRBJ2-3; possibly TRBD2 for D (6 bases). CDR1 is MNHNS, CDR2 SASEGT, per germline. The germline V and J ends were trimmed by 0 bases and 4 bases, with 20 bases remaining between them. The CDR3 runs to 18 residues. The CDR3 coding sequence is TGTGCCAGCAGTGAAGCCCTCTTTACGGGAGAAGGGTCAGATACGCAGTATTTT. Amino acids: CASSEALFTGEGSDTQYF.

This chain links TRBV9 with TRBJ2-7; TRBD1 agrees at 8 bases. Unmatched junction bases numbered 3, after V lost 0 bases and J lost 1 base. The V gene's germline CDR1 is SGDLS and CDR2 YYNGEE. The CDR3 runs to 15 residues. Here the CDR3 reads CASSVAQGASYEQYF. CDR3 DNA sequence: TGTGCCAGCAGCGTAGCCCAGGGGGCGTCCTACGAGCAGTACTTC.

The chain recombines TRBV2 with TRBJ2-5; TRBD1 agrees at 7 bases. J gave up 1 base and V 5 bases, and 4 bases lay outside the gene matches. Germline V gives CDR1 SNHLY, CDR2 FYNNEI. The CDR3 extends over 14 amino acids. The CDR3 loop is CASSPGTAQETQYF. The CDR3 nucleotides are TGTGCCAGCAGTCCCGGGACAGCCCAAGAGACCCAGTACTTC.

The chain combines TRBV9 with TRBJ2-1, with D perhaps TRBD2 (7 bases). This CDR3 is 15 amino acids long. The germline gives CDR1 SGDLS, CDR2 YYNGEE. The ends were cut back, 2 bases at V and 2 bases at J, with 11 bases in the middle. The CDR3 nucleotides are TGTGCCAGCAGCGTGGGGGGGCGGACCTACAATGAGCAGTTCTTC. It encodes CASSVGGRTYNEQFF.

V and J are TRBV6-1 and TRBJ2-1; D perhaps matches TRBD2 (6 bases). The CDR3 runs 15 residues. Trimming removed 3 bases at V and 5 bases at J, with 14 bases between. Germline loops: CDR1 MNHNS, CDR2 SASEGT. The CDR3 loop reads CASSERWGENNEQFF. The CDR3 coding sequence is TGTGCCAGCAGTGAGAGGTGGGGGGAGAACAATGAGCAGTTCTTC.

The chain couples TRBV7-9 to TRBJ2-7; D might be TRBD2 (6 bases). This CDR3 is 17 amino acids long. The germline gives CDR1 SEHNR, CDR2 FQNEAQ (reference sequence). The V end lost 1 base, the J end lost 2 bases, and 18 bases lay between the germline ends. This chain's CDR3 is CASSLGRGTPTTYEQYF. The CDR3 nucleotides are TGTGCCAGCAGCTTAGGGCGGGGAACCCCAACCACCTACGAGCAGTACTTC.

The J gene is TRBJ1-6, the V gene TRBV6-5, with unresolved D. Deletions cut 7 bases from V and 3 bases from J, with 13 bases between. This CDR3 has 15 amino acids. The germline gives CDR1 MNHEY, CDR2 SVGAGI. The CDR3 DNA follows: TGTGCCAGCATAGAATCTAACTTCTATAATTCACCCCTCCACTTT. It codes for CASIESNFYNSPLHF.

The chain employs TRBV6-5 and TRBJ1-4; D ambiguous. Germline V CDR1 and CDR2: MNHEY, SVGAGI. The CDR3 length is 14 residues. V lost 6 bases and J 8 bases, leaving 16 bases between the germline ends. The chain's CDR3 is CASSPNVQKEKLFF. The CDR3, as DNA: TGTGCCAGCAGCCCCAACGTCCAGAAGGAAAAACTGTTTTTT.

The chain uses TRBV19 and TRBJ1-1, with 9 bases that match TRBD1. V trimming: 7 bases; J trimming: 4 bases; junction bases outside the gene matches: 7. Germline values: CDR1 LNHDA, CDR2 SQIVND (reference sequence). This CDR3 has 14 amino acids. CDR3 sequence reads: CASIRDRAATEAFF. The CDR3 region has the DNA TGTGCCAGTATTCGGGACAGGGCTGCCACTGAAGCTTTCTTT.

The genes are TRBV7-6 and TRBJ2-1; D may be TRBD2 (5 bases). The CDR3 is made up of 17 amino acids. The germline V gene has CDR1 SGHVS and CDR2 FNYEAQ. V was cut by 5 bases and J by 8 bases, with 25 bases left in between. The CDR3 DNA reads as TGTGCCAGCAGCCGAAACCCCGGGATCCCGGTCCGGGATGAGCAGTTCTTC. It translates to CASSRNPGIPVRDEQFF.

This clone was counted only a few times. The CDR3 protein is CASSQTGIQEKLFF. DNA for the CDR3: TGTGCCAGCAGCCAAACAGGGATTCAAGAAAAACTGTTTTTT. The chain couples TRBV27 to TRBJ1-4, with D possibly being TRBD1 (6 bases). The CDR3 sequence is 14 residues long. V gave up 6 bases and J gave up 8 bases, with 16 bases separating them. Germline CDR1 is MNHEY and CDR2 is SMNVEV (reference sequence).